This T cell receptor (beta chain) was documented in a study of blood T cell repertoires in COVID-19 (dated by TCRdb to about 2020). Broadly, across the study: The collaborator samples originated in the United States, Italy and Spain and spanned the acute and convalescent phases of COVID-19. The prospective study material was composed of cDNA or gDNA derived from T cells, B-cell-depleted T cells, or PBMCs. The dataset comprised deeply sampled blood TCRbeta repertoires from subjects exposed to, actively infected with, or recovered from COVID-19. The repertoires were made available in a free public database intended to serve as a resource for research on the immune response to SARS-CoV-2. Samples came from the ongoing ImmuneRACE study (first 160 participants) plus 1,254 subjects from 6 global collaborators. Nearly every sample came with metadata listing a de-identified subject ID, COVID-19 status, age in years and sex. HLA class I and class II types, where available, came from metadata supplied by the sample provider rather than from assay-based typing. Here is what the overall study found, with its caveats: Clinical and demographic metadata were provided uncurated, with the amount varying by source and participant.

V is reduced by 5 bases and J by 7 bases, leaving a spacing of 10 bases between them. Its CDR3 holds 12 amino acids, cysteine through phenylalanine. The read is trimmed to its CDR3 DNA, 36 bases read in frame from base 1. From the germline V gene (reference sequence), CDR1 is SEHNR and CDR2 is FQNEAQ. As concerns this clone: Its antigen has not been determined. Base-call qualities are not available, and no considerably larger clone is one nucleotide away.

The immunoSEQ Assay, a bias-controlled multiplex PCR, was used to amplify TCRbeta CDR3 regions from genomic DNA. On the authors' methods: The number of nucleated cells in each sample was estimated from the amplification of reference gene primers within the assay. Sequence reads were collapsed and filtered to measure the absolute abundance of every unique TCRbeta CDR3 rearrangement. For each sample, productive Simpson clonality was calculated by taking the square root of Simpson's diversity index across productive rearrangements. TCRdb took over this immuneACCESS table, retaining in-frame rearrangements with V and J assigned. Such tables are incomplete; in checked studies, under half of the missing clones stem from an unresolved V gene, and the remainder is unexplained. The D gene and trimming were derived from the DNA, and the V and J assignments and clone size from that table. For this sample there are more than 10,000 clones; around 87% appear just once. Jointly, the top ten make up roughly 9.1% of the sample.

Each collaborating institution followed its own protocols to collect whole blood in K2EDTA tubes. For TCRbeta analysis, collaborators shipped samples as frozen whole blood, isolated PBMCs, or DNA extracted from either of those sample types. Sequencing was carried out using peripheral blood. This TCR was recovered from a human donor in a cohort sampled during active COVID-19. The chain was built from TRBV7-9 and TRBJ2-3; too little of a D gene remains to name it. The DNA reads as follows: TGTGCCAGCAGCCCCGTATCTAATACGCAGTATTTT. It encodes CASSPVSNTQYF.